These T cell receptor beta chains were read from a single sample in a study of Graves' ophthalmopathy and Graves' hyperthyroidism. MiXCR was run by TCRdb on the multiplex PCR reads, yielding one entry per CDR3 protein. The table records a few hundred thousand distinct CDR3 sequences, roughly 15% of them present only once. The sequenced material came from peripheral blood. All receptors derive from an adult woman with stable Graves' hyperthyroidism. Both conserved end residues are part of each CDR3. A D gene is named only where the DNA matches it firmly. Clone size appears in some rows only: once, few, many, or a class for an expanded clone.

16	TRBV6-1	TRBD2	TRBJ2-7	many	CASSGILAGGPYEQYF	TGTGCCAGCAGTGGGATACTAGCGGGAGGGCCATACGAGCAGTACTTC
15	TRBV25-1	-	TRBJ1-5	-	CASSEVGGSNQPQHF	TGTGCCAGCAGTGAGGTTGGAGGGAGCAATCAGCCCCAGCATTTT
15	TRBV25-1	-	TRBJ1-1	-	CASSERGRGDTEAFF	TGTGCCAGCAGTGAACGGGGCAGGGGTGATACTGAAGCTTTCTTT
14	TRBV7-2	-	TRBJ1-3	many	CASSMGRGGNTIYF	TGTGCCAGCAGCATGGGCCGCGGTGGAAACACCATATATTTT
15	TRBV12-3/TRBV12-4	-	TRBJ1-6	-	CASSFQGKSNSPLHF	TGTGCCAGCAGTTTTCAGGGTAAATCTAATTCACCCCTCCACTTT
19	TRBV28	-	TRBJ2-1	few	CASSLSVVRDFYSYNEQFF	TGTGCCAGCAGTTTATCCGTAGTTAGGGACTTCTATTCCTACAATGAGCAGTTCTTC
14	TRBV28	-	TRBJ2-7	many	CASSLGTVAYEQYF	TGTGCCAGCAGTTTGGGGACGGTCGCCTACGAGCAGTACTTC
16	TRBV9	TRBD2	TRBJ2-7	-	CASSSRGDSGRNEQYF	TGTGCCAGCAGCTCCCGAGGCGATAGCGGGAGAAATGAGCAGTACTTC
13	TRBV27	-	TRBJ2-3	few	CASSLIDSDTQYF	TGTGCCAGCAGTTTAATAGATTCAGATACGCAGTATTTT
13	TRBV7-3	TRBD2	TRBJ2-7	few	CASSPTRGGEQYF	TGTGCCAGCAGCCCCACCCGGGGGGGGGAGCAGTACTTC
14	TRBV7-9	-	TRBJ2-3	-	CASSLEQERDTQYF	TGTGCCAGCAGCTTAGAACAGGAAAGAGATACGCAGTATTTT
16	TRBV28	TRBD1	TRBJ1-5	many	CASSPTGTGGQQPQHF	TGTGCCAGCAGTCCAACCGGGACAGGGGGGCAACAGCCCCAGCATTTT
14	TRBV7-2	-	TRBJ1-2	-	CASSLGQLNYGYTF	TGTGCCAGCAGCTTAGGACAGTTGAACTATGGCTACACCTTC
11	TRBV20-1	TRBD2	TRBJ2-7	-	CSATSGYEQYF	TGCAGTGCGACTAGCGGCTACGAGCAGTACTTC
15	TRBV6-5	TRBD1	TRBJ1-1	many	CASSARGQAGTEAFF	TGTGCCAGCAGTGCTCGAGGACAGGCGGGGACTGAAGCTTTCTTT
16	TRBV5-4	-	TRBJ2-7	-	CASKLRGADQDYEQYF	TGTGCCAGCAAATTAAGGGGCGCCGATCAGGACTACGAGCAGTACTTC
14	TRBV6-2/TRBV6-3	-	TRBJ2-5	few	CASSYSYGQETKYF	TGTGCCAGCAGTTACTCGTACGGTCAAGAGACCAAGTACTTC
14	TRBV18	-	TRBJ1-3	-	CASFADAAGNTIYF	TGTGCCAGCTTCGCCGACGCCGCTGGAAACACCATATATTTT
14	TRBV20-1	-	TRBJ2-2	few	CSARDVPTPGDLFF	TGCAGTGCTAGAGACGTGCCCACTCCCGGGGATCTGTTTTTT
13	TRBV20-1	-	TRBJ2-5	many	CSASGGGLETQYF	TGCAGTGCTAGCGGTGGGGGGTTGGAGACCCAGTACTTC
16	TRBV6-1	-	TRBJ2-5	many	CASSEAPGGGGETQYF	TGTGCCAGCAGTGAAGCACCTGGGGGAGGGGGAGAGACCCAGTACTTC
16	TRBV11-1	TRBD1	TRBJ2-7	many	CASSKSTGDRTYEQYF	TGTGCCAGCAGCAAGAGCACAGGGGACCGAACCTACGAGCAGTACTTC
14	TRBV6-2/TRBV6-3	TRBD2	TRBJ2-7	many	CASSSGTSGREQYF	TGTGCCAGCAGTTCCGGGACTAGCGGAAGGGAGCAGTACTTC
15	TRBV24-1	TRBD1	TRBJ1-1	-	CATSDPKTGDTEAFF	TGTGCCACCAGTGATCCAAAGACAGGGGACACTGAAGCTTTCTTT
14	TRBV29-1	TRBD1	TRBJ1-5	-	CSVWDSYSNQPQHF	TGCAGCGTTTGGGACAGTTATAGCAATCAGCCCCAGCATTTT
13	TRBV30	-	TRBJ2-1	many	CAWRLQGPDEQFF	TGTGCCTGGAGGCTACAGGGACCCGATGAGCAGTTCTTC
15	TRBV9	-	TRBJ2-7	many	CASSVGVQGSYEQYF	TGTGCCAGCAGCGTGGGGGTTCAGGGTAGCTACGAGCAGTACTTC
13	TRBV28	-	TRBJ1-5	many	CASNSGLYQPQHF	TGTGCCAGCAATTCAGGGTTATATCAGCCCCAGCATTTT